These 30 T cell receptor beta chains were all obtained from the same sample, sequenced in a study of T cell responses to AZD1222 COVID-19 vaccine. Data came from immunoSEQ multiplex PCR; TCRdb stores just in-frame clones and leaves some out. The sample lists some 150,000 clones; approximately 94% were seen once. Specimen: peripheral blood, collected on day 0 of AZD1222 vaccination. These receptor sequences come from an adult in good health.

The V gene is TRBV6-2 or TRBV6-3, the J gene TRBJ1-1; D gene uncertain. There are 15 residues in the CDR3. Germline CDR1 MNHEY, CDR2 SVGEGT. The V and J ends lost 0 bases and 0 bases respectively, with 8 bases between them. The CDR3 DNA is TGTGCCAGCAGTTACTCCGCAGGCCTGAACACTGAAGCTTTCTTT. It translates to CASSYSAGLNTEAFF.

V usage is TRBV9 and J usage is TRBJ1-3; weak D call: TRBD1 (6 bases). The CDR3 has 15 residues. V shed 4 bases and J shed 5 bases, with 16 bases lying between them. Germline V gene data show CDR1 as SGDLS and CDR2 as YYNGEE. CDR3 residues: CASSPPGTSRNTIYF. CDR3 nucleotides: TGTGCCAGCAGCCCTCCGGGGACATCAAGAAACACCATATATTTT.

V and J are TRBV10-3 and TRBJ1-1; 11 nucleotides align to TRBD1. The CDR3 contains 14 residues. Germline-derived CDR1 and CDR2 are ENHRY and SYGVKD. V was pared by 4 bases and J by 7 bases, with 5 bases of the junction left unmatched. The CDR3 DNA reads as TGTGCCATCAGTGCTGGACAGGGGGCCGATGAAGCTTTCTTT. It translates to CAISAGQGADEAFF.

The chain couples TRBV14 to TRBJ2-2; D not certain. This CDR3 spans 16 amino acids. Germline lookup yields CDR1 SGHDN and CDR2 FVKESK. Trimming took 4 bases from V and 0 from J, leaving 12 bases between them. CDR3 residues: CASSPLRAANTGELFF. The CDR3 DNA sequence: TGTGCCAGCAGCCCTCTCCGGGCAGCGAACACCGGGGAGCTGTTTTTT.

The V and J genes are TRBV7-6 and TRBJ1-3; 10 bases are shared with TRBD1. Looked up from germline, CDR1 is SGHVS and CDR2 is FNYEAQ. The CDR3 loop spans 15 amino acids. Trimming took 5 bases from V and 2 from J; bases not matched to a gene: 3. CDR3 sequence: CASSGTGAAGNTIYF. In DNA, the CDR3 is TGTGCCAGCAGCGGGACAGGGGCCGCTGGAAACACCATATATTTT.

The V and J genes are TRBV7-2 and TRBJ1-5; D is undetermined. Looked up from germline, CDR1 is SGHTA and CDR2 is FQGNSA. This CDR3 comprises 15 residues. Trimming left V 1 base short and J 5 bases short, with 12 bases between. In nucleotides, the CDR3 is TGTGCCAGCAGCTTAGGACCGAAAGCCGATCAGCCCCAGCATTTT. Translation: CASSLGPKADQPQHF. Together with reference TRBV7-2 and TRBJ1-5, the CDR3 gives the full variable domain: GAGVSQSPSNKVTEKGKDVELRCDPISGHTALYWYRQSLGQGLEFLIYFQGNSAPDKSGLPSDRFSAERTGGSVSTLTIQRTQQEDSAVYLCASSLGPKADQPQHFGDGTRLSIL.

The J gene is TRBJ1-1, the V gene TRBV11-3; possibly TRBD1 for D (5 bases). This CDR3 is 14 amino acids long. Germline lookup yields CDR1 SGHNT and CDR2 YENEEA. V lost 5 bases to trimming and J lost 4 bases, with 14 bases between them. CDR3 coding DNA: TGTGCCAGCAGCCGTAGGGGTGAAAGCACTGAAGCTTTCTTT. Translating gives CASSRRGESTEAFF.

This clone has only a few counts. The chain recombines TRBV5-4 with TRBJ2-2, with D possibly TRBD1 on 5 matching bases. Germline CDR1 SGHNT, CDR2 YYREEE (reference sequence). The CDR3 is made up of 17 amino acids. V was clipped by 0 bases and J by 4 bases, with 16 bases between them. The CDR3, as DNA: TGTGCCAGCAGCTTGGGGGGCAGGTTTTCGGGCACCGGGGAGCTGTTTTTT. Translation: CASSLGGRFSGTGELFF.

This chain uses TRBV7-9 with TRBJ2-2; weak D call: TRBD2 (6 bases). Germline CDR1 reads SEHNR; CDR2 reads FQNEAQ (reference sequence). The V end lost 5 bases, the J end lost 2 bases, and 12 bases lay between the germline ends. This CDR3 contains 15 residues. DNA of the CDR3: TGTGCCAGCAGCCCCCCCGGGACTAACACCGGGGAGCTGTTTTTT. This encodes CASSPPGTNTGELFF.

The V and J genes are TRBV7-6 and TRBJ1-5, with D perhaps TRBD1 (5 bases). V shed 1 base and J shed 1 base, with 11 bases lying between them. The CDR3 runs 16 residues. In germline, CDR1 is SGHVS, CDR2 FNYEAQ. In nucleotides, the CDR3 is TGTGCCAGCAGCTTAGAAGAATCAGGGAGCAATCAGCCCCAGCATTTT. Translated: CASSLEESGSNQPQHF. The variable domain in full, completed from reference TRBV7-6 and TRBJ1-5, reads GAGVSQSPRYKVTKRGQDVALRCDPISGHVSLYWYRQALGQGPEFLTYFNYEAQQDKSGLPNDRFSAERPEGSISTLTIQRTEQRDSAMYRCASSLEESGSNQPQHFGDGTRLSIL.

This clone has just one count. The rearrangement joins TRBV11-2 to TRBJ2-7; the D is unclear. Germline V lookup: CDR1 SGHAT, CDR2 FQNNGV. V was pared by 2 bases and J by 2 bases, with 13 bases between. The length of the CDR3 is 15 residues. This CDR3 reads CASSLKGDGTYEQYF. The CDR3, as DNA: TGTGCCAGCAGCTTAAAAGGAGACGGTACCTACGAGCAGTACTTC. Using reference TRBV11-2 and TRBJ2-7 for the parts outside the CDR3, the full variable domain is EAGVAQSPRYKIIEKRQSVAFWCNPISGHATLYWYQQILGQGPKLLIQFQNNGVVDDSQLPKDRFSAERLKGVDSTLKIQPAKLEDSAVYLCASSLKGDGTYEQYFGPGTRLTVT.

The rearrangement joins TRBV7-2 to TRBJ2-1, with 10 bases matching TRBD2. The CDR3 spans 13 residues. V was pared by 3 bases and J by 9 bases, with 2 bases of the junction left unmatched. Germline values: CDR1 SGHTA, CDR2 FQGNSA. The CDR3: CASSFASGGEQFF. The DNA for the CDR3 is TGTGCCAGCAGCTTTGCTAGCGGGGGTGAGCAGTTCTTC.

The chain is built from TRBV15 and TRBJ1-5, with D hard to call. V was pared by 0 bases and J by 6 bases, with 6 bases between. Germline V gene lookup returns CDR1 LNHNV and CDR2 YYDKDF (reference sequence). The length of the CDR3 is 13 residues. CDR3: CATSREPSQPQHF. CDR3 in DNA: TGTGCCACCAGCAGAGAACCGAGTCAGCCCCAGCATTTT.

V and J are TRBV7-2 and TRBJ1-2; D perhaps matches TRBD1 (6 bases). With 5 bases removed from V and 7 bases from J, the gap between germline ends came to 14 bases. Germline values: CDR1 SGHTA, CDR2 FQGNSA. The CDR3 consists of 13 residues. The CDR3 loop reads CASSPGAQGGYTF. In DNA, the CDR3 is TGTGCCAGCAGCCCAGGGGCTCAGGGTGGCTACACCTTC. The full variable domain, completed using reference TRBV7-2 and TRBJ1-2, is GAGVSQSPSNKVTEKGKDVELRCDPISGHTALYWYRQSLGQGLEFLIYFQGNSAPDKSGLPSDRFSAERTGGSVSTLTIQRTQQEDSAVYLCASSPGAQGGYTFGSGTRLTVV.

The chain joins TRBV5-1 to TRBJ2-1; a possible D gene is TRBD2 (6 bases). The CDR3 length is 14 residues. The V gene's germline CDR1 is SGHRS and CDR2 YFSETQ. Between the trimmed V and J ends, which lost 3 bases and 4 bases, there was a span of 11 bases. The chain's CDR3 is CASSWDSMYNEQFF. Written as DNA, the CDR3 is TGCGCCAGCAGCTGGGACTCCATGTACAATGAGCAGTTCTTC.

This clone has only one observation. This rearrangement joins TRBV7-2 to TRBJ1-2, with 7 bases that match TRBD1. The CDR3 sequence is 15 residues long. The V gene's germline CDR1 is SGHTA and CDR2 FQGNSA. J was trimmed by 6 bases and V by 5 bases; bases with no gene match: 12. CDR3 DNA sequence: TGTGCCAGCAGCCCCACGTTGGGACAGCGGGATGGCTACACCTTC. It codes for CASSPTLGQRDGYTF.

V usage is TRBV11-2 and J usage is TRBJ2-2, with D unclear. The CDR3 consists of 13 residues. Trimming took 2 bases from V and 5 from J, leaving 6 bases between them. The germline gives CDR1 SGHAT, CDR2 FQNNGV. CDR3 sequence: CASSLHTTGELFF. The DNA for the CDR3 is TGTGCCAGCAGCTTACACACGACCGGGGAGCTGTTTTTT.

The chain has TRBV3-1 (or the pseudogene TRBV3-2) and TRBJ2-5, with TRBD2 matching 12 bases. Germline-derived CDR1 and CDR2 are LGHDT and YNNKEL (reference sequence). With V trimmed by 4 bases and J by 4 bases, 13 bases remained unmatched. The CDR3 covers 18 residues. CDR3 region: CASSPGAASGRAGETQYF. The DNA of the CDR3 is TGTGCCAGCAGCCCTGGCGCCGCTAGCGGGAGGGCCGGAGAGACCCAGTACTTC.

This clone was detected a few times. This rearrangement joins TRBV30 to TRBJ1-2; TRBD1 aligns across 8 bases. CDR3 length: 14 amino acids. V dropped 1 base and J dropped 8; count of bases not matched to a gene: 9. Germline V lookup: CDR1 GTSNPN, CDR2 SVGIG (reference sequence). For the CDR3, the DNA is TGTGCCTGGAGTGCCGGGACAGGTACTAGCGGCTACACCTTC. Its protein product is CAWSAGTGTSGYTF.

The CDR3 DNA reads as TGCGCCAGCAGCCAAGTTGGCAGGGGCACCGGGGAGCTGTTTTTT. Translated: CASSQVGRGTGELFF. V gene TRBV4-1 combines with J gene TRBJ2-2, with D perhaps matching TRBD1 (6 bases). V was trimmed by 1 base and J by 4 bases, leaving 10 bases between them. This CDR3 is built from 15 residues. Germline V gene data show CDR1 as MGHRA and CDR2 as YSYEKL.

The rearrangement joins TRBV7-6 to TRBJ2-5; no definite D call. V was trimmed by 5 bases and J by 0 bases, leaving 13 bases between them. In germline, CDR1 is SGHVS, CDR2 FNYEAQ. The CDR3 is 15 residues long. DNA for the CDR3: TGTGCCAGCAGCCTCGCGACACACCACCAAGAGACCCAGTACTTC. This encodes CASSLATHHQETQYF.

This clone was seen a handful of times. Different DNA sequences within this sample yield the same CDR3. The rearrangement links TRBV18 to TRBJ2-3; D not certain. V lost 0 bases and J lost 0, with 1 base in between. The CDR3 has 13 amino acids. Germline V CDR1 and CDR2: KGHSH, LQKENI. CDR3 amino acids: CASSPPSTDTQYF. Written as DNA, the CDR3 is TGTGCCAGCTCACCACCTAGCACAGATACGCAGTATTTT.

This chain connects TRBV29-1 to TRBJ1-1; no reliable D call. V was shortened by 5 bases and J by 2 bases, with 9 bases between the two germline ends. The length of the CDR3 is 12 residues. Per germline, CDR1 SQVTM and CDR2 ANQGSEA. The CDR3 is CSVRPPNTEAFF. DNA for the CDR3: TGCAGCGTTCGACCCCCTAACACTGAAGCTTTCTTT.

J is TRBJ2-2 and V is TRBV5-1, with 8 bases identical to TRBD1. V was pared by 4 bases and J by 4 bases, with 9 bases of the junction left unmatched. CDR3 size: 16 residues. The V gene's germline CDR1 is SGHRS and CDR2 YFSETQ. The CDR3 sequence: CASSLTAGGSTGELFF. The CDR3 DNA reads TGCGCCAGCAGCCTTACGGCAGGGGGCAGCACCGGGGAGCTGTTTTTT.

The CDR3 protein is CSVVSGEETQYF. The CDR3 DNA reads as TGCAGCGTTGTATCAGGAGAAGAGACCCAGTACTTC. The genes are TRBV29-1 and TRBJ2-5; D gene uncertain. The CDR3 runs 12 residues. V lost 4 bases and J 3 bases, leaving 9 bases between the germline ends. Germline CDR1 reads SQVTM; CDR2 reads ANQGSEA.

This clone was observed a single time. The chain recombines TRBV7-2 with TRBJ2-7; 7 nucleotides align to TRBD2. There are 14 residues in the CDR3. V lost 5 bases and J lost 6; bases outside the gene matches: 10. Germline values: CDR1 SGHTA, CDR2 FQGNSA. The CDR3 nucleotides are TGTGCCAGCAGCCTGCCGCGACTAGCCGCCGAGCAGTACTTC. It yields the protein CASSLPRLAAEQYF.

This rearrangement joins TRBV3-1 (or the pseudogene TRBV3-2) to TRBJ2-3, with 9 bases fitting TRBD2. Per germline, CDR1 LGHDT and CDR2 YNNKEL (reference sequence). Trimming took 7 bases from V and 3 from J; bases not matched to a gene: 11. The CDR3 sequence is 16 residues long. The CDR3 loop is CASTLGAGGGTDTQYF. Here the CDR3 DNA reads TGTGCCAGCACCCTCGGAGCGGGAGGAGGGACAGATACGCAGTATTTT.

This clone showed up just once. The chain links TRBV2 to TRBJ2-7, with TRBD1 identical over 7 bases. The CDR3 length is 15 residues. Losses at the gene ends were 8 bases for V and 6 bases for J; bases not matched to a gene: 16. The V gene's germline CDR1 is SNHLY and CDR2 FYNNEI. CDR3 region: CASRDSATGSGEQYF. Here the CDR3 DNA reads TGTGCCAGCCGGGACAGTGCTACCGGGTCGGGCGAGCAGTACTTC.

This clone was observed a single time. The chain links TRBV6-1 to TRBJ2-7; weak D call: TRBD2 (6 bases). CDR3 length: 15 amino acids. V lost 1 base and J 3 bases, leaving 13 bases between the germline ends. Germline-derived CDR1 and CDR2 are MNHNS and SASEGT. DNA for the CDR3: TGTGCCAGCAGTGAAGTTGGAGGGCCGCGCTACGAGCAGTACTTC. Translated: CASSEVGGPRYEQYF.

This clone occurred once. This chain joins TRBV6-2 or TRBV6-3 and TRBJ1-5; D is uncertain. The germline V gene encodes CDR1 MNHEY and CDR2 SVGEGT. V was shortened by 0 bases and J by 0 bases, with 21 bases between the two germline ends. The CDR3 has 20 residues. CDR3 in amino acids: CASSYSKFKVVGNSNQPQHF. Written as DNA, the CDR3 is TGTGCCAGCAGTTACTCGAAATTCAAAGTCGTAGGAAATAGCAATCAGCCCCAGCATTTT.